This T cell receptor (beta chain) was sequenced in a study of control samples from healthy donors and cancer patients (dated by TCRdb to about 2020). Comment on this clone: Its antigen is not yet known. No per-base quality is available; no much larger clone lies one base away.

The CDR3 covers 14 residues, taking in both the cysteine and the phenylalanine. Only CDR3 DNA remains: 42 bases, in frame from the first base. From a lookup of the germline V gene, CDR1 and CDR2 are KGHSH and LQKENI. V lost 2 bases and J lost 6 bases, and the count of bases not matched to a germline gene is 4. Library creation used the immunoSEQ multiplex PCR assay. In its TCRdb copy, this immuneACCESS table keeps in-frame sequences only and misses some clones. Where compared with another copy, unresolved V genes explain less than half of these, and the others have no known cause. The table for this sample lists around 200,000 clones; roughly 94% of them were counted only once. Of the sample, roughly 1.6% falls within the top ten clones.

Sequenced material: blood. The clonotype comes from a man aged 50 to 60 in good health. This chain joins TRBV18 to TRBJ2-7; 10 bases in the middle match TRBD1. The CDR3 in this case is CASSPLTGGGEQYF. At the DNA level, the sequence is TGTGCCAGCTCACCATTGACAGGGGGCGGCGAGCAGTACTTC.